Listed here is a single TCR beta chain. This sample was included in a study of CD8 T cells in Susac syndrome. The RNA input was about 0.5 to 1 ug, and it was reverse transcribed with random hexamers. From the immunoSEQ multiplex PCR reads, TCRdb called clonotypes with MiXCR, one entry per CDR3 protein. The table records fewer than 350,000 distinct CDR3 sequences, about 91% of them present only once. The germline CDR1 and CDR2 sequences are SQVTM and ANQGSEA. V was shortened by 6 bases and J by 3 bases, with 12 bases between the two germline ends. The CDR3 loop spans 13 amino acids. The sample was CD4+ T cells from PBMCs. This chain uses TRBV29-1 with TRBJ2-1, with a possible D match to TRBD2 (5 bases). This TCR was recovered from a human donor with multiple sclerosis. The chain's CDR3 is CSVTSGDYNEQFF. CDR3 nucleotide sequence: TGCAGCGTCACCAGCGGAGACTACAATGAGCAGTTCTTC.